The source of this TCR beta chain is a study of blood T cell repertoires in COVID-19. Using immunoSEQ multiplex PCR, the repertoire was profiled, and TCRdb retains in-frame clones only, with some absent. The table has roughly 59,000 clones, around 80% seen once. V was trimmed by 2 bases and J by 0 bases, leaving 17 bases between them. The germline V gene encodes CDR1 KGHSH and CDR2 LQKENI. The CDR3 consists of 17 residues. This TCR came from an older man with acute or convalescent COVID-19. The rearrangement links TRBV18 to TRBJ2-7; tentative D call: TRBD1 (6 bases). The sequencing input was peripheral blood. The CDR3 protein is CASSPSVLRGSSYEQYF. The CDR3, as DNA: TGTGCCAGCTCACCATCGGTGCTCAGGGGAAGCTCCTACGAGCAGTACTTC.